Shown below are 19 T cell receptor beta chains from a single sample sequenced in a study of T cell repertoires in MIS-A myocarditis (dated by TCRdb to between 2022 and 2023). Library preparation used the immunoSEQ multiplex PCR assay. The clones in this table, taken by TCRdb from immuneACCESS, are in-frame only. Not every clone is retained; where verified, under half of the shortfall comes from an unresolved V gene, and the cause of the rest is unknown. The sample table lists roughly 12,000 clones, about 83% of them with a count of one. The top ten clonotypes cover 29% of the sample. Sequencing used right ventricle heart tissue obtained at autopsy. Sample cell subset or site, as interpreted from the label and publication: cardiac tissue sample (left or right ventricle, interventricular septum, or pericardium). The receptors derive from a man younger than 35 with fulminant myocarditis from multisystem inflammatory syndrome in adults (MIS-A) after COVID-19.

The V and J genes are TRBV6-1 and TRBJ1-6; TRBD1 might be the D (5 bases). This CDR3 has 15 amino acids. CDR1 is MNHNS, CDR2 SASEGT, per germline. The germline V and J ends were trimmed by 1 base and 8 bases, with 12 bases remaining between them. The CDR3 nucleotides are TGTGCCAGCAGTGAAGTTTCAAGGGGTGATTCACCCCTCCACTTT. Its translation is CASSEVSRGDSPLHF.

This chain connects TRBV6-6 to TRBJ1-1; 7 bases are shared with TRBD1. CDR1 and CDR2 from the germline V gene are MNHNY and SVGAGI (reference sequence). This CDR3 has 11 residues. V dropped 6 bases and J dropped 11; count of bases not matched to a gene: 6. For the CDR3, the DNA is TGTGCCAGCAGGGCTAACAGGGGCGCTTTCTTT. Translation gives CASRANRGAFF.

This clone was counted a few times. This chain uses TRBV28 with TRBJ1-5; a possible D gene is TRBD1 (5 bases). The V gene lost 5 bases and the J gene lost 6 bases, with 17 bases spanning the gap. This CDR3 contains 15 residues. CDR1 is MDHEN, CDR2 SYDVKM, per germline. The CDR3 sequence is CASSAGALMGQPQHF. As DNA, the CDR3 is TGTGCCAGCAGTGCCGGGGCCTTGATGGGTCAGCCCCAGCATTTT.

As DNA, the CDR3 is TGCAGCGTTGTGTTGAGCTCCTCGTACGAGTTCTTC. Translation: CSVVLSSSYEFF. V usage is TRBV29-1 and J usage is TRBJ2-1; D unclear. The CDR3 has 12 amino acids. Germline-derived CDR1 and CDR2 are SQVTM and ANQGSEA. V lost 4 bases and J lost 14, with 18 bases in between.

V is TRBV5-8 and J is TRBJ1-2; D uncertain. The V and J ends lost 1 base and 8 bases respectively, with 12 bases between them. This CDR3 region has 13 residues. Per the germline V gene, CDR1 is SGHTS and CDR2 is YDEGEE. The CDR3: CASSLLNSPGYTF. CDR3 coding DNA: TGTGCCAGCAGCTTGCTTAACTCACCCGGCTACACCTTC.

This clone was detected only once. The rearrangement joins TRBV2 to TRBJ1-1; TRBD1 might be the D (6 bases). Germline lookup yields CDR1 SNHLY and CDR2 FYNNEI. The CDR3 is 14 residues long. V lost 6 bases to trimming and J lost 4 bases, with 15 bases between them. The CDR3 loop is CASRVTTGITEAFF. The CDR3 DNA reads TGTGCCAGCAGGGTAACCACAGGGATCACTGAAGCTTTCTTT.

The chain has TRBV30 and TRBJ1-1; D ambiguous. The CDR3 sequence is 14 residues long. Germline V gene sequence: CDR1 GTSNPN, CDR2 SVGIG (reference sequence). Deletions cut 0 bases from V and 5 bases from J, with 13 bases between. The CDR3 sequence is CAWSVPEDGTEAFF. Here the CDR3 DNA reads TGTGCCTGGAGTGTACCAGAAGACGGGACTGAAGCTTTCTTT.

The V and J genes are TRBV9 and TRBJ2-1, with a weak D call TRBD2 (6 bases). Trimming pared 0 bases from V and 8 bases from J, leaving 6 bases between. The CDR3 has 12 residues. CDR1 SGDLS and CDR2 YYNGEE come from the germline V gene. In DNA, the CDR3 is TGTGCCAGCAGCGTAGGGAGGGATGAGCAGTTCTTC. It yields the protein CASSVGRDEQFF.

The rearrangement joins TRBV7-9 to TRBJ2-1; no clear D gene. The V end was cut by 1 base, the J end by 8 bases, with 12 bases between. The CDR3 contains 14 residues. In germline, CDR1 is SEHNR, CDR2 FQNEAQ (reference sequence). The DNA for the CDR3 is TGTGCCAGCAGCTTAGGGCTGACGGTCGATGAGCAGTTCTTC. This encodes CASSLGLTVDEQFF.

Judged by abundance, this clone is medium-sized. This chain uses TRBV6-2 or TRBV6-3 with TRBJ1-2; tentative D call: TRBD1 (6 bases). Germline lookup yields CDR1 MNHEY and CDR2 SVGEGT. CDR3 size: 15 residues. Trimming took off 1 base at V and 5 bases at J, with 14 bases between the two ends. The CDR3 sequence is CASSYYGTPIYGYTF. DNA for the CDR3: TGTGCCAGCAGTTACTACGGGACACCGATATATGGCTACACCTTC.

The chain recombines TRBV9 with TRBJ2-1, with D possibly TRBD2 on 5 matching bases. Deletions cut 2 bases from V and 8 bases from J, with 8 bases between. CDR3 length: 12 residues. CDR1 is SGDLS, CDR2 YYNGEE, per germline. The CDR3 region is CASSVHGDEQFF. The CDR3 nucleotides read TGTGCCAGCAGCGTCCACGGGGATGAGCAGTTCTTC.

V and J are TRBV9 and TRBJ2-1; no definite D call. CDR1 SGDLS and CDR2 YYNGEE come from the germline V gene. Trimming left V 3 bases short and J 0 bases short, with 13 bases between. This CDR3 is 16 amino acids long. CDR3 nucleotides: TGTGCCAGCAGCGGCAATCTTGCGAGCTCCTACAATGAGCAGTTCTTC. Protein sequence: CASSGNLASSYNEQFF.

The genes are TRBV18 and TRBJ2-1, with TRBD1 identical over 8 bases. The CDR3 is 14 residues long. Trimming removed 6 bases from V and 3 bases from J; junction bases left unmatched: 4. Per germline, CDR1 KGHSH and CDR2 LQKENI. The CDR3 protein is CASSRTGFYNEQFF. CDR3 in DNA: TGTGCCAGCTCTCGGACAGGGTTCTACAATGAGCAGTTCTTC. The complete variable domain, with remaining parts taken from reference TRBV18 and TRBJ2-1, reads NAGVMQNPRHLVRRRGQEARLRCSPMKGHSHVYWYRQLPEEGLKFMVYLQKENIIDESGMPKERFSAEFPKEGPSILRIQQVVRGDSAAYFCASSRTGFYNEQFFGPGTRLTVL.

This chain links TRBV27 with TRBJ1-5; D perhaps matches TRBD1 (6 bases). In germline, CDR1 is MNHEY, CDR2 SMNVEV (reference sequence). The CDR3 has 16 residues. V shed 2 bases and J shed 4 bases, with 15 bases lying between them. This chain's CDR3 is CASSLKAGGQNQPQHF. Here the CDR3 DNA reads TGTGCCAGCAGTTTAAAAGCGGGTGGACAGAATCAGCCCCAGCATTTT.

The chain couples TRBV9 to TRBJ2-3; 7 bases agree with TRBD1. Germline V CDR1 and CDR2: SGDLS, YYNGEE. With V trimmed by 2 bases and J by 4 bases, 4 bases remained unmatched. The length of the CDR3 is 14 residues. The DNA for the CDR3 is TGTGCCAGCAGCGTTTCGACAGGGTCAGATACGCAGTATTTT. Encoded protein: CASSVSTGSDTQYF.

The chain links TRBV7-9 to TRBJ1-1, with D unresolved. The V gene lost 5 bases and the J gene lost 5 bases, with 12 bases spanning the gap. The CDR3 consists of 13 residues. Germline assignment: CDR1 SEHNR and CDR2 FQNEAQ (reference sequence). The CDR3 region is CASSRLLRTEAFF. The CDR3 coding sequence is TGTGCCAGCAGCCGCCTATTACGGACTGAAGCTTTCTTT.

This chain links TRBV9 with TRBJ2-7; 7 bases align to TRBD1. V lost 3 bases, J lost 6 bases, and 3 bases stayed unmatched. Germline V gene lookup returns CDR1 SGDLS and CDR2 YYNGEE. The CDR3 is 12 amino acids. DNA for the CDR3: TGTGCCAGCAGCGGAGGGGGCGCCGAGCAGTACTTC. Protein product: CASSGGGAEQYF.

V and J are TRBV7-2 and TRBJ1-2; D unclear. Germline V gives CDR1 SGHTA, CDR2 FQGNSA. This CDR3 spans 13 amino acids. Between the trimmed V and J ends, which lost 2 bases and 0 bases, there was a span of 4 bases. The CDR3 region has the DNA TGTGCCAGCAGCTTATCAGCTAACTATGGCTACACCTTC. The encoded protein is CASSLSANYGYTF.

The chain employs TRBV10-3 and TRBJ2-7; possible D gene TRBD2, 6 bases. V lost 10 bases and J 3 bases, leaving 19 bases between the germline ends. Per germline, CDR1 ENHRY and CDR2 SYGVKD. There are 14 residues in the CDR3. The CDR3 loop is CANTLGGFHYEQYF. The CDR3 nucleotides are TGTGCCAACACCCTCGGGGGATTCCACTACGAGCAGTACTTC.